This TCR beta chain stems from a study of memory CD4+ T cells and cytomegalovirus serostatus (dated by TCRdb to about 2019). For the wider study: The cohort comprised about 33 healthy Belgian adults, 9 CMV seropositive and 24 CMV seronegative. The study sequenced CD4+ memory TCRbeta repertoires of a Belgian cohort with known cytomegalovirus serostatus to replicate a published TCR-based CMV serostatus classifier. Points the paper makes about the study in general: Of fewer than 200 previously reported CMV-associated TCRbeta sequences, 67 appeared in the CD4+ memory repertoires, each in one to five individuals. The original-framework classifier achieved a median bootstrapped AUC of about 0.94 with a 95% CI of 0.76-1.00 on the Belgian cohort. Results were interpreted as suggesting that the CMV-associated TCR signature is largely present in the CD4+ memory repertoire. For CMV serostatus prediction, a median bootstrapped AUC of approximately 0.95 was reached with the original framework, and a median bootstrapped AUC of approximately 0.92 was reached with a US-trained random forest. Only CD4+CD45RO+ memory cells were sequenced, in contrast to the original study, in which naive and memory CD4+ and CD8+ populations were covered.

Genomic DNA was extracted from sorted cells with the Quick-DNA Microprep Kit. TCRbeta DNA was amplified with the immunoSEQ hsTCRbeta kit following the manufacturer's protocol. An Illumina MiSeq instrument was used to sequence the TCRbeta libraries. The source study handled its data this way. Following removal of out-of-frame sequences, 2 million to 2.5 million distinct TCRbeta sequences were retained, with an average of around 70,000 per individual. Two values were used to score each individual: the count of 150 to 200 previously reported CMV-associated TCRbeta sequences and the total count of productive distinct TCRbeta sequences. A beta-binomial model was reimplemented in Python, and scikit-learn random forests with default parameters were trained on data from the US cohort. On the Belgian cohort, classifier performance was reported as the median AUC, along with percentile confidence intervals, across 10,000 bootstrap iterations. TCRdb holds this immuneACCESS table with in-frame rearrangements only. Some clones are missing; in checked studies, unresolved V genes explain under half, and the rest has no known cause. V, J and clone size reflect that table, while D and trimming were determined from the DNA. The sample profile shows 61,000 or so clones; around three quarters of them were found once. 0.53% of the sample is held by the ten biggest clonotypes.

For this chain, trimming is 0 bases at the V end and 5 bases at the J end, and the number of junction bases without a gene match is 13. Taken from cysteine to phenylalanine, the CDR3 has 17 residues. Only the CDR3 region is kept as DNA, spanning 51 bases read in frame from base 1. CDR1 and CDR2 are drawn from the germline V gene: SGHRS, YFSETQ. This clone was recorded a few times. What this receptor recognizes is not known. The sample holds no much larger clone one base away, and base qualities are not on file. Single viable CD3+CD4+CD8-CD45RO+ cells were sorted as memory CD4+ T cells on a FACSAria II. To determine CMV serostatus, a Roche Elecsys assay was used that detects serum IgG against CMV pp150, pp28, p38 and p52. After thawing, total CD4+ T cells were enriched by positive selection with CD4 magnetic microbeads. Samples originated from another study that specifically interrogated the CD4+ T cell memory repertoire. Following standard operating procedures, peripheral blood mononuclear cells were isolated and cryopreserved, while serum was kept at -80 degrees C. The staining relied on CD3-PerCP (BW264/56), CD4-APC (RPA-T4), CD45RO-PE (UCHT1) and CD8-Pacific Orange (3B5) antibodies, and Sytox blue was used to exclude non-viable cells.

The V and J genes are TRBV5-1 and TRBJ2-5; 7 bases in the middle match TRBD2. The clonotype originates from an adult in good health and CMV-seronegative. Some clones in this sample may be carry-over from other donors' samples. The source material was memory CD4+ T cells from blood. The CDR3 corresponds to CASSLGVTRRGGETQYF. The bases are TGCGCCAGCAGCTTGGGAGTGACAAGAAGGGGAGGGGAGACCCAGTACTTC.